Listed here are 9 T cell receptor beta chains from one sample, sequenced in a study of cytomegalovirus exposure and HLA in healthy donors (dated by TCRdb to about 2017). The method was the immunoSEQ multiplex PCR assay. What TCRdb holds here is the immuneACCESS table cut down to in-frame rearrangements. Part of the clones is not present; checked against another copy, under half of the missing clones reflect an unresolved V gene, and the others are unexplained. This sample has some 270,000 clones in its table, and about 86% of those were observed once. Approximately 1% of the sample belongs to the ten largest clones. Material for sequencing was PBMCs. The source of these receptors is a woman under 30 in good health and CMV-seronegative.

The rearrangement uses TRBV19 and TRBJ1-2; 8 bases match TRBD1. V shed 3 bases and J 9 bases; nucleotides not matched to a gene: 6. This CDR3 has 13 residues. Germline V CDR1 and CDR2: LNHDA, SQIVND (reference sequence). Written as DNA, the CDR3 is TGTGCCAGTAGTATTCAGGGGGCTCTGAGCTACACCTTC. It specifies CASSIQGALSYTF.

The chain is built from TRBV4-1 and TRBJ2-1; no clear D gene. This CDR3 contains 16 residues. From germline, CDR1 is MGHRA and CDR2 YSYEKL. With 1 base removed from V and 6 bases from J, the gap between germline ends came to 16 bases. The CDR3: CASSQVGSLGVNEQFF. The CDR3, as DNA: TGCGCCAGCAGCCAAGTCGGGTCCTTAGGTGTCAATGAGCAGTTCTTC.

The chain combines TRBV4-3 with TRBJ1-4; 7 bases are shared with TRBD1. Germline loops: CDR1 LGHNA, CDR2 YSLEER. CDR3 length: 15 residues. J was trimmed by 5 bases and V by 0 bases; bases with no gene match: 3. DNA for the CDR3: TGCGCCAGCAGCCAAGAGGGCAGGGGGAATGAAAAACTGTTTTTT. Amino acid sequence: CASSQEGRGNEKLFF.

This clone showed up just a few times. The chain has TRBV29-1 and TRBJ1-2; D unresolved. Germline CDR1 reads SQVTM; CDR2 reads ANQGSEA. V was shortened by 2 bases and J by 5 bases, with 9 bases between the two germline ends. This CDR3 region has 12 residues. CDR3 sequence reads: CSVELGGYGYTF. The CDR3 nucleotides are TGCAGCGTTGAACTTGGAGGATATGGCTACACCTTC.

This clone was counted once. The chain uses TRBV6-1 and TRBJ1-2, with 8 bases lining up with TRBD1. The germline V gene encodes CDR1 MNHNS and CDR2 SASEGT. J lost 1 base, V lost 5 bases, and 6 bases had no gene match. This CDR3 has 15 amino acids. DNA of the CDR3: TGTGCCAGCAGTAAGACAGGGGCTGTTAACTATGGCTACACCTTC. The encoded protein is CASSKTGAVNYGYTF.

This clone was picked up a small number of times. The chain combines TRBV10-3 with TRBJ1-1; unclear D gene. CDR1 is ENHRY, CDR2 SYGVKD, per germline. The CDR3 runs 13 residues. Trimming left V 7 bases short and J 1 base short, with 10 bases between. The CDR3 bases are TGTGCCATCAACACAAATAAGAACACTGAAGCTTTCTTT. Translated: CAINTNKNTEAFF.

The V call is TRBV6-5, the J call TRBJ2-4, with D possibly TRBD2 on 5 matching bases. CDR3 size: 15 residues. Per the germline V gene, CDR1 is MNHEY and CDR2 is SVGAGI. Trimming removed 0 bases from V and 5 bases from J, with 11 bases in between. The CDR3 loop is CASSYSRTDQNIQYF. CDR3 DNA: TGTGCCAGCAGTTACTCCCGGACTGATCAAAACATTCAGTACTTC.

The genes are TRBV6-5 and TRBJ1-2, with D possibly TRBD1 on 6 matching bases. In germline, CDR1 is MNHEY, CDR2 SVGAGI. CDR3 length: 15 amino acids. V was pared by 6 bases and J by 6 bases, with 20 bases between. In nucleotides, the CDR3 is TGTGCCAGCAGGCCCCTCAGGGGCCCCATACATGGCTACACCTTC. It is translated as CASRPLRGPIHGYTF.

The chain is built from TRBV7-9 and TRBJ2-7; possible D gene TRBD2, 6 bases. The germline CDR1 and CDR2 sequences are SEHNR and FQNEAQ (reference sequence). This CDR3 has 15 residues. With 0 bases removed from V and 3 bases from J, the gap between germline ends came to 12 bases. CDR3 protein: CASSLARETGYEQYF. DNA for the CDR3: TGTGCCAGCAGCTTAGCCCGGGAGACGGGCTACGAGCAGTACTTC.